What follows are 26 T cell receptor beta chains derived from one specimen sequenced in a study of T cell changes during pregnancy in multiple sclerosis. Sequencing used immunoSEQ multiplex PCR; TCRdb keeps in-frame clones, though not all of them. The table records around 62,000 clones, around 93% of them present only once. The sequences come from CD8+ T cells from peripheral blood mononuclear cells, collected in the second trimester of pregnancy. These receptors came from a female donor with multiple sclerosis, enrolled in a pregnancy study.

This clone has a handful of counts. J is TRBJ2-3 and V is TRBV27; 8 nucleotides match TRBD2. Trimming cost V 7 bases and J 7 bases; bases outside gene matches: 10. Germline V gene sequence: CDR1 MNHEY, CDR2 SMNVEV (reference sequence). The CDR3 is 14 amino acids. CDR3 region: CASNPAGGVNTQYF. In DNA, the CDR3 is TGTGCCAGCAACCCCGCGGGAGGTGTAAATACGCAGTATTTT.

This clone was detected once. The chain couples TRBV27 to TRBJ2-7; 8 bases line up with TRBD2. The CDR3 length is 15 residues. The V and J ends lost 5 bases and 6 bases, in that order; junction bases with no gene match: 12. CDR1 and CDR2 from the germline V gene are MNHEY and SMNVEV (reference sequence). CDR3 in DNA: TGTGCCAGCAGTCAGTCGCCGGGAGGGCATAGCGAGCAGTACTTC. It yields the protein CASSQSPGGHSEQYF.

The chain employs TRBV4-1 and TRBJ2-1; 7 positions agree with TRBD2. The CDR3 runs to 17 residues. Trimming at V came to 0 bases and at J to 3 bases, leaving 8 bases not matched to a gene. Germline lookup yields CDR1 MGHRA and CDR2 YSYEKL. CDR3 residues: CASSQDLSSGLYNEQFF. The CDR3 nucleotides are TGCGCCAGCAGCCAAGATCTGAGTAGCGGGCTCTACAATGAGCAGTTCTTC.

The V and J genes are TRBV5-1 and TRBJ1-4; perhaps TRBD1 as D (6 bases). The germline V and J ends were trimmed by 4 bases and 7 bases, with 17 bases remaining between them. There are 15 residues in the CDR3. Germline V CDR1 and CDR2: SGHRS, YFSETQ. CDR3 residues: CASSGSGGFVEKLFF. CDR3 DNA sequence: TGCGCCAGCAGCGGGTCGGGGGGCTTTGTTGAAAAACTGTTTTTT.

The CDR3 protein is CSMGRGQDEQYF. The DNA for the CDR3 is TGCAGCATGGGGCGGGGGCAGGACGAGCAGTACTTC. The J gene is TRBJ2-7, the V gene TRBV29-1; a possible D gene is TRBD2 (7 bases). Looked up from germline, CDR1 is SQVTM and CDR2 is ANQGSEA. CDR3 length: 12 amino acids. V lost 8 bases and J lost 5, with 16 bases in between.

The chain uses TRBV6-1 and TRBJ1-5; a possible D gene is TRBD1 (6 bases). V lost 6 bases, J lost 3 bases, and 15 bases lay in between. The CDR3 contains 15 residues. Germline CDR1 MNHNS, CDR2 SASEGT. The DNA of the CDR3 is TGTGCCAGCAGAGAAACAGGGCTGCCCAATCAGCCCCAGCATTTT. Translated, it gives CASRETGLPNQPQHF.

The chain links TRBV7-6 to TRBJ2-3, with D perhaps matching TRBD1 (6 bases). The CDR3 is made up of 13 amino acids. V was cut by 2 bases and J by 8 bases, with 11 bases left in between. Germline V gene data show CDR1 as SGHVS and CDR2 as FNYEAQ. The CDR3 region has the DNA TGTGCCAGCAGCTTAATGGGGGCAGGTACGCAGTATTTT. It translates to CASSLMGAGTQYF.

This chain links TRBV7-3 with TRBJ1-1; D uncertain. There are 12 residues in the CDR3. Germline lookup yields CDR1 SGHTA and CDR2 FQGTGA. Trimming shortened V by 8 bases and J by 0 bases, and 7 bases separated the two germline ends. CDR3 loop: CASSGMNTEAFF. CDR3 coding DNA: TGTGCCAGCTCAGGTATGAACACTGAAGCTTTCTTT.

This clone appeared once. The chain is built from TRBV7-9 and TRBJ2-7, with D possibly TRBD2 on 6 matching bases. Germline CDR1 SEHNR, CDR2 FQNEAQ (reference sequence). CDR3 length: 12 residues. V lost 5 bases, J lost 4 bases, and 9 bases lay in between. The DNA of the CDR3 is TGTGCCAGCAGCCAGGGACTTTACGAGCAGTACTTC. Residues: CASSQGLYEQYF.

The gene calls are TRBV30 and TRBJ2-3, with unresolved D. This CDR3 comprises 12 residues. Germline V CDR1 and CDR2: GTSNPN, SVGIG (reference sequence). With 0 bases removed from V and 3 bases from J, the gap between germline ends came to 4 bases. CDR3 in amino acids: CAWSVQTDTQYF. The CDR3 DNA reads TGTGCCTGGAGTGTTCAGACAGATACGCAGTATTTT.

The chain links TRBV29-1 to TRBJ2-5, with TRBD1 as a possible D gene (5 bases). CDR3 length equals 16 residues. With 1 base removed from V and 0 bases from J, the gap between germline ends came to 15 bases. CDR1 is SQVTM, CDR2 ANQGSEA, per germline. The CDR3 DNA is TGCAGCGTTGAAGGGTGGGGCAGGCCGTACCAAGAGACCCAGTACTTC. Its translation: CSVEGWGRPYQETQYF.

The chain is built from TRBV11-2 and TRBJ2-2, with TRBD1 matching over 7 bases. Germline CDR1 reads SGHAT; CDR2 reads FQNNGV. The CDR3 is 15 residues long. After removal of 3 bases from V and 3 bases from J, the junction contained 4 bases not matched to a gene. CDR3 in amino acids: CASSFRDSYTGELFF. The CDR3 nucleotides read TGTGCCAGCAGCTTCCGGGACAGTTACACCGGGGAGCTGTTTTTT.

The chain couples TRBV18 to TRBJ2-7; possible D gene TRBD1, 5 bases. CDR1 and CDR2 (germline): KGHSH, LQKENI. Trimming took 4 bases from V and 4 from J, leaving 14 bases between them. This CDR3 has 14 amino acids. CDR3: CASSQDRFTYEQYF. CDR3 nucleotides: TGTGCCAGCTCACAAGACAGATTTACTTACGAGCAGTACTTC.

The chain carries TRBV5-4 and TRBJ2-7, with TRBD2 as a possible D gene (7 bases). The CDR3 covers 15 residues. V was pared by 4 bases and J by 3 bases, with 17 bases between. From germline, CDR1 is SGHNT and CDR2 YYREEE (reference sequence). Here the CDR3 reads CASSMGHGGFYEQYF. Written as DNA, the CDR3 is TGTGCCAGCAGCATGGGACACGGGGGGTTCTACGAGCAGTACTTC.

The V call is TRBV4-1, the J call TRBJ2-3; 14 bases map to TRBD2. J gave up 3 bases and V 0 bases, and 8 bases lay outside the gene matches. CDR3 length equals 19 residues. The germline gives CDR1 MGHRA, CDR2 YSYEKL. DNA of the CDR3: TGCGCCAGCAGCCAAGAGCCGGGGGGGACTAGCGGGGGAACAGATACGCAGTATTTT. This gives the protein CASSQEPGGTSGGTDTQYF.

The V and J genes are TRBV19 and TRBJ2-1; D gene ambiguous. This CDR3 comprises 15 residues. Germline V gene lookup returns CDR1 LNHDA and CDR2 SQIVND (reference sequence). The V and J ends lost 3 bases and 1 base respectively, with 10 bases between them. CDR3 nucleotide sequence: TGTGCCAGTAGTATTTCCCCCGGGTCCTACAATGAGCAGTTCTTC. Protein: CASSISPGSYNEQFF.

The rearrangement uses TRBV27 and TRBJ2-1; 8 nucleotides align to TRBD2. The CDR3 spans 14 residues. The germline CDR1 and CDR2 sequences are MNHEY and SMNVEV (reference sequence). Trimming at V came to 2 bases and at J to 3 bases, leaving 0 bases not matched to a gene. The CDR3 is CASSLGTSYNEQFF. In DNA, the CDR3 is TGTGCCAGCAGTTTAGGGACTAGCTACAATGAGCAGTTCTTC.

Regarding this clone: This CDR3 is also generated by other DNA sequences in the sample. The chain is built from TRBV11-2 and TRBJ2-7, with 10 bases matching TRBD1. Germline lookup yields CDR1 SGHAT and CDR2 FQNNGV. There are 14 residues in the CDR3. With V trimmed by 1 base and J by 3 bases, 0 bases remained unmatched. The CDR3 is CASSLGTGGYEQYF. CDR3 nucleotides: TGTGCCAGCAGCTTAGGGACAGGGGGCTACGAGCAGTACTTC. Complete variable domain (other parts from reference TRBV11-2 and TRBJ2-7): EAGVAQSPRYKIIEKRQSVAFWCNPISGHATLYWYQQILGQGPKLLIQFQNNGVVDDSQLPKDRFSAERLKGVDSTLKIQPAKLEDSAVYLCASSLGTGGYEQYFGPGTRLTVT.

The sample holds a few counts of this clone. V gene TRBV9 combines with J gene TRBJ1-4; weak D call: TRBD1 (6 bases). Per germline, CDR1 SGDLS and CDR2 YYNGEE. V was shortened by 0 bases and J by 8 bases, with 8 bases between the two germline ends. The CDR3 length is 13 residues. The CDR3 nucleotides read TGTGCCAGCAGCGTAGGGACAGAGGAAAAACTGTTTTTT. Translated, it gives CASSVGTEEKLFF.

The genes are TRBV23-1 and TRBJ1-5; D is unresolved. TRBV23-1 counts as an open reading frame of uncertain function. Trimming removed 6 bases from V and 5 bases from J, with 11 bases in between. The CDR3 covers 13 residues. CDR3: CASSRVFDQPQHF. The CDR3 nucleotides are TGCGCCAGCAGCCGGGTTTTTGATCAGCCCCAGCATTTT.

The chain joins TRBV5-4 to TRBJ2-7; 8 bases agree with TRBD1. The V gene's germline CDR1 is SGHNT and CDR2 YYREEE (reference sequence). V lost 4 bases and J lost 2; bases outside the gene matches: 5. CDR3 length equals 14 residues. The CDR3 sequence is CASSPGTGTYEQYF. The CDR3 DNA is TGTGCCAGCAGCCCCGGGACAGGCACCTACGAGCAGTACTTC.

The CDR3 DNA follows: TGCGCCAGCAGCCTAGGGACAGCCGACACAGATACGCAGTATTTT. Its protein product is CASSLGTADTDTQYF. V usage is TRBV4-1 and J usage is TRBJ2-3, with 7 nucleotides matching TRBD1. Germline values: CDR1 MGHRA, CDR2 YSYEKL. The CDR3 is 15 residues long. V dropped 4 bases and J dropped 2; count of bases not matched to a gene: 6.

This chain joins TRBV19 and TRBJ1-1, with TRBD1 as a possible D gene (6 bases). Deletions cut 3 bases from V and 0 bases from J, with 14 bases between. CDR1 is LNHDA and CDR2 is SQIVND in the germline V gene (reference sequence). The CDR3 is 16 residues long. The DNA for the CDR3 is TGTGCCAGTAGTATTATGGGTGGACAGTTGAACACTGAAGCTTTCTTT. It translates to CASSIMGGQLNTEAFF.

V gene TRBV7-8 combines with J gene TRBJ2-1; TRBD2 aligns across 13 bases. V lost 4 bases to trimming and J lost 6 bases; unmatched junction nucleotides: 9. The CDR3 is 17 residues long. The germline CDR1 and CDR2 sequences are SGHVS and FQNEAQ. The CDR3 is CASSSNLGLAGANEQFF. The CDR3 DNA follows: TGTGCCAGCAGCTCTAACCTCGGACTAGCGGGAGCCAATGAGCAGTTCTTC.

The gene calls are TRBV4-3 and TRBJ2-7; 13 nucleotides match TRBD2. Germline values: CDR1 LGHNA, CDR2 YSLEER. Losses at the gene ends were 1 base for V and 4 bases for J; bases not matched to a gene: 1. CDR3 length: 15 residues. CDR3 bases: TGCGCCAGCAGCCAAGGGACTAGCGGGGGTTACGAGCAGTACTTC. Protein product: CASSQGTSGGYEQYF.

The chain couples TRBV9 to TRBJ2-3, with TRBD2 as a possible D gene (6 bases). The CDR3 is made up of 15 amino acids. V lost 3 bases to trimming and J lost 2 bases, with 13 bases between them. Germline assignment: CDR1 SGDLS and CDR2 YYNGEE. The DNA of the CDR3 is TGTGCCAGCAGCGCGCAGGCGGGACCCACAGATACGCAGTATTTT. Translated: CASSAQAGPTDTQYF.